The clone carrying this TCR beta chain was detected once. Its antigen remains unidentified. Method: immunoSEQ multiplex PCR; TCRdb's copy keeps in-frame clones and lacks some. The table shows approximately 89,000 clones, with 92% occurring only once. These data belong to a study of graft-versus-host responses after intestinal transplantation. As for the study in general: Anti-thymocyte globulin induction, then tacrolimus and steroids for about three years, went to all recipients.

The J segment lost 5 bases and the V segment lost 1 base, leaving 8 bases of the junction unmatched. This CDR3 region has 16 residues. CDR1 is SGHRS, CDR2 YFSETQ, per germline. Notes on the study in general: In recipient marrow, GvH clones were found, and some appeared first in ileum or blood.

The origin of this receptor is a human donor who received an intestinal transplant. The J gene is TRBJ1-1, the V gene TRBV5-1, with 10 nucleotides matching TRBD1. The sample was unstimulated CD4+ T cells sorted from spleen or lymph node cells, taken before intestinal transplant. Written as DNA, the CDR3 is TGCGCCAGCAGCTTGACTCCCGGACAGGGGGGAACTGAAGCTTTCTTT. The encoded protein is CASSLTPGQGGTEAFF.